This record concerns one T cell receptor beta chain sequence. The antigen is unknown. The germline CDR1 and CDR2 sequences are SEHNR and FQNEAQ (reference sequence). Losses at the gene ends were 0 bases for V and 2 bases for J; bases not matched to a gene: 9. CDR3 length: 19 residues. The naive CD8 fraction comprised CD45RO-negative cells positively selected for CCR7 and excluded terminally differentiated effector memory CD45RA+ cells. The data belong to a study of shared clonotypes between healthy human individuals. General observations from the study: Sharing across a handful of donors was seen in 4.5% to 6.5% of naive CD4 clonotypes.

Per the study methods: ImmunoSEQ output held junction-only sequences without quality scores, so filtering differed. Method: immunoSEQ multiplex PCR; TCRdb's copy keeps in-frame clones and lacks some. For V, J and clone size, that table is used; D and trimming come from the DNA. Found here are 2 million or so clones, about 95% of them singletons; the top ten hold roughly 1%. The chain carries TRBV7-9 and TRBJ2-3, with 12 bases fitting TRBD2. The source of this sequence is a man between 18 and 29 years old in good health. The sequenced material came from naive CD8+ T cells sorted from blood. In DNA form, the CDR3 reads TGTGCCAGCAGCTTAGCTCTCCCCCTAGCGGGAGGGGACACAGATACGCAGTATTTT. Translation: CASSLALPLAGGDTDTQYF.